Shown below are 28 T cell receptor beta chains from a single sample sequenced in a study of tissue T cells after allogeneic stem cell transplantation. TCRdb keeps only in-frame clones here, not all; method: immunoSEQ multiplex PCR. The sample includes approximately 4,900 clones, about 44% of them seen just once. The time point here: mouse harvest day 14 after allogeneic transplant. Tail vein injection delivered 10^7 T-cell-depleted bone marrow cells and 10^6 splenic CD5+ T cells. Sequencing was done on a sample of gut tissue. All receptors come from a female BALB/c mouse given C57BL/6 T cells with graft-versus-host disease after an allogeneic hematopoietic cell transplant.

This clone has only a few counts. The listed genes are named as in mouse. The read halts 1 residue ahead of the CDR3 end, with the missing end drawn from the germline J gene. This chain connects TRBV26 to TRBJ2-3; 8 bases line up with TRBD2. The CDR3 totals 14 residues. Germline CDR1 reads KGHPV; CDR2 reads FQNQEV (reference sequence). The V segment lost 6 bases and the J segment 3 bases; nucleotides outside the gene matches: 5. The covered CDR3 bases are TGTGCCAGCAGCCATGGGGGGGTGGCAGAAACGCTGTAT. This translates into CASSHGGVAETLY. From start to end, the CDR3 is CASSHGGVAETLYF.

This clone was seen a handful of times. Germline and genes: mouse. Coverage ceases 1 residue before the CDR3 finishes, and the germline J gene fills in the end. V is TRBV3 and J is TRBJ2-3; D is perhaps TRBD2 (7 bases). Germline CDR1 and CDR2: SNHLY and FYNGKV (reference sequence). The CDR3 runs 15 residues. Deletions cut 0 bases from V and 2 bases from J, with 9 bases between. CDR3 in amino acids: CASSLAGGVAETLYF. Incomplete CDR3 DNA: TGTGCCAGCAGCTTAGCGGGGGGCGTTGCAGAAACGCTGTAT.

This clone was counted a few times. The listed genes are named as in mouse. CDR3 bases read: TGTGCCAGCAGCTTAGCAGGGGGGCGTGCAGAAACGCTGTAT. This sequence encodes CASSLAGGRAETLY. The complete CDR3 protein is CASSLAGGRAETLYF. The chain has TRBV3 and TRBJ2-3, with D perhaps TRBD2 (7 bases). From the germline J gene comes the end of the CDR3, since the read stops 1 residue before it. The CDR3 length is 15 residues. V was cut by 0 bases and J by 1 base, with 8 bases left in between. CDR1 and CDR2 (germline): SNHLY, FYNGKV (reference sequence).

This clone was counted a few times. Genes and germline are mouse. The observed sequence ends 1 residue before the CDR3 terminus, with the missing tail filled in from the germline J gene. This rearrangement joins TRBV5 to TRBJ1-5; D gene uncertain. The V gene lost 0 bases and the J gene lost 4 bases, with 4 bases spanning the gap. There are 13 residues in the CDR3. Germline CDR1 is LGHNA and CDR2 is YNLKQL (reference sequence). This chain's CDR3 is CASSQEHNQAPLF. The DNA read from the CDR3 is TGTGCCAGCAGCCAAGAACATAACCAGGCTCCGCTT.

About this clone itself: The genes are named according to mouse. With the read ending 1 residue before the CDR3 end, the germline J gene is used to fill in that end. The gene calls are TRBV26 and TRBJ2-1; D is unclear. CDR1 and CDR2 (germline): KGHPV, FQNQEV (reference sequence). This CDR3 region has 15 residues. With 0 bases removed from V and 0 bases from J, the gap between germline ends came to 6 bases. CDR3 protein: CASSLSEFNYAEQFF. CDR3 DNA (partial): TGTGCCAGCAGTCTGTCCGAATTTAACTATGCTGAGCAGTTC.

This clone was observed a handful of times. Genes and germline come from the mouse. Read sequence stops 1 residue before the CDR3 end, and the germline J gene provides the missing end. The V and J genes are TRBV12-1 and TRBJ2-4; unclear D gene. CDR3 length: 13 residues. V lost 0 bases, J lost 1 base, and 4 bases lay in between. Germline V gene sequence: CDR1 SGHSN, CDR2 HYEKVE. The CDR3 bases that were read are TGTGCCAGCTCTCTCTGGGGTCAAAACACCTTGTAC. It is translated as CASSLWGQNTLY. The whole CDR3 reads CASSLWGQNTLYF.

As to this clone: Mouse gene names apply. The sequence runs out 1 residue before the end of the CDR3; the remainder is reconstructed from the germline J gene. The rearrangement uses TRBV19 and TRBJ2-1, with 7 bases fitting TRBD2. The ends lost 3 bases at V and 3 bases at J; junction bases unmatched: 3. Germline CDR1 FNHDT, CDR2 SITEND (reference sequence). The CDR3 has 14 amino acids. The CDR3 DNA, read in part, is TGTGCCAGCAGTAACGGGGGGGGCTATGCTGAGCAGTTC. Translating gives CASSNGGGYAEQF. The whole CDR3 is CASSNGGGYAEQFF.

Note on this clone: Gene names and germline match the mouse. The sequence runs out 1 residue before the end of the CDR3; the remainder is reconstructed from the germline J gene. The J gene is TRBJ1-2, the V gene TRBV16; 7 positions match TRBD1. The V segment lost 3 bases and the J segment 3 bases; nucleotides outside the gene matches: 4. Germline V gene sequence: CDR1 SGHSA, CDR2 FRNQAP. The CDR3 covers 14 residues. Partial CDR3 DNA: TGTGCAAGCAGCTTTCAGGGGGGGGACTCCGACTACACC. It encodes CASSFQGGDSDYT. The whole CDR3 reads CASSFQGGDSDYTF.

As for this clone: Gene names follow the mouse nomenclature. The sequenced fragment ends 1 residue before the CDR3 boundary, so the rest is inferred from the germline J gene. This rearrangement joins TRBV26 to TRBJ2-7; TRBD2 matches 8 bases. This CDR3 region has 12 residues. The V gene end was trimmed by 4 bases and the J gene end by 5 bases; junction bases not matched to a gene: 1. The V gene's germline CDR1 is KGHPV and CDR2 FQNQEV (reference sequence). The part of the CDR3 DNA that was read is TGTGCCAGCAGTCCGGACTGGGATGAACAGTAC. Its protein product is CASSPDWDEQY. The full CDR3 protein reads CASSPDWDEQYF.

This clone ranks as medium-sized. A far larger clone lies a single base away; this is likely a read error. Genes and germline are mouse. The read terminates 1 residue ahead of where the CDR3 ends, so the germline J gene completes it. Other nucleotide sequences from this sample produce the same CDR3. The chain links TRBV1 to TRBJ2-1; 10 nucleotides line up with TRBD2. With 1 base clipped from V and 3 bases from J, the junction kept 0 bases outside the gene matches. This CDR3 spans 15 amino acids. The germline V gene encodes CDR1 NSQYPW and CDR2 LRSPGD (reference sequence). CDR3 sequence reads: CTCSAAGGAYAEQFF. Incomplete CDR3 DNA: TGCACCTGCAGTGCAGCTGGGGGGGCCTATGCTGAGCAGTTC.

This clone was counted a single time. Mouse gene names and germline throughout. The read falls 1 residue short of the CDR3 end, and the missing part is taken from the germline J gene. Within the sample, other DNA sequences also encode this same CDR3. V is TRBV26 and J is TRBJ1-1, with unresolved D. V was pared by 4 bases and J by 1 base, with 1 base between. Germline V CDR1 and CDR2: KGHPV, FQNQEV (reference sequence). This CDR3 contains 11 residues. The covered CDR3 bases are TGTGCCAGCAGTCAAAACACAGAAGTCTTC. Translation gives CASSQNTEVF. The full CDR3 protein is CASSQNTEVFF.

Worth noting for this clone: Genes here carry mouse names. With the read ending 1 residue before the CDR3 end, the germline J gene is used to fill in that end. The chain couples TRBV5 to TRBJ1-4; D remains ambiguous. The CDR3 extends over 15 amino acids. V was shortened by 0 bases and J by 3 bases, with 8 bases between the two germline ends. Germline V lookup: CDR1 LGHNA, CDR2 YNLKQL (reference sequence). Incomplete CDR3 DNA: TGTGCCAGCAGCCAAGAGGGGAGGGCCAACGAAAGATTATTT. Translation: CASSQEGRANERLF. The entire CDR3 protein reads CASSQEGRANERLFF.

This clone is a singleton in its sample. Mouse germline and gene names are used. Read sequence stops 1 residue before the CDR3 end, and the germline J gene provides the missing end. The chain has TRBV26 and TRBJ1-6; TRBD1 aligns across 9 bases. TRBJ1-6 is classed as an ORF, of uncertain function. The J segment lost 10 bases and the V segment lost 4 bases, leaving 2 bases of the junction unmatched. The CDR3 sequence is 13 residues long. Germline loops: CDR1 KGHPV, CDR2 FQNQEV (reference sequence). The sequenced CDR3 bases are TGTGCCAGCAGTCGGGGACAGGGATCGCCCCTCTAC. Its translation: CASSRGQGSPLY. In full, the CDR3 reads CASSRGQGSPLYF.

Sample share makes this clone medium-sized. The listed genes are named as in mouse. The CDR3 extends 1 residue past the end of the read, so its final part is completed from the germline J gene. The chain has TRBV26 and TRBJ2-7; maybe TRBD1 (5 bases). The CDR3 spans 13 residues. The germline V gene encodes CDR1 KGHPV and CDR2 FQNQEV (reference sequence). With 2 bases removed from V and 2 bases from J, the gap between germline ends came to 7 bases. CDR3 region: CASSLDSPYEQYF. The CDR3 DNA, read in part, is TGTGCCAGCAGTCTGGACAGCCCCTATGAACAGTAC.

Sample share makes this clone medium-sized (0.01 to 0.1%). The gene names here belong to mouse. The read terminates 1 residue ahead of where the CDR3 ends, so the germline J gene completes it. The rearrangement joins TRBV26 to TRBJ2-4; tentatively, D is TRBD2 (7 bases). The CDR3 loop spans 12 amino acids. V was trimmed by 1 base and J by 10 bases, leaving 9 bases between them. Germline V CDR1 and CDR2: KGHPV, FQNQEV (reference sequence). This CDR3 is CASSLLGGPLYF. The sequenced part of the CDR3 DNA is TGTGCCAGCAGTCTGTTGGGGGGCCCCTTGTAC.

About this clone: These gene names are mouse names. The CDR3 goes on 1 residue after the read ends, and that part is filled in from the germline J gene. The chain has TRBV20 and TRBJ2-2, with 7 bases lining up with TRBD2. This CDR3 has 14 amino acids. V dropped 2 bases and J dropped 4; count of bases not matched to a gene: 4. CDR1 is GFQATS, CDR2 STVNSAI, per germline. The CDR3 spells CGARNWGGTGQLYF. Partial CDR3 DNA: TGTGGTGCTAGGAACTGGGGTGGCACCGGGCAGCTCTAC.

Turning to this clone: All gene names here are mouse names. The read ends 1 residue early relative to the CDR3; the germline J gene fills the gap. The chain links TRBV26 to TRBJ2-1, with D perhaps being TRBD1 or TRBD2 (5 bases each). Per the germline V gene, CDR1 is KGHPV and CDR2 is FQNQEV (reference sequence). The germline V and J ends were trimmed by 4 bases and 1 base, with 8 bases remaining between them. This CDR3 has 14 residues. CDR3: CASSRGSNYAEQFF. CDR3 DNA (partial): TGTGCCAGCAGTCGGGGGTCGAACTATGCTGAGCAGTTC.

Remarks on this clone: Gene and germline names: mouse. The observed sequence ends 1 residue before the CDR3 terminus, with the missing tail filled in from the germline J gene. This chain links TRBV19 with TRBJ2-2; D unclear. Germline V CDR1 and CDR2: FNHDT, SITEND (reference sequence). Trimming took off 2 bases at V and 3 bases at J, with 11 bases between the two ends. The CDR3 loop spans 15 amino acids. Here the CDR3 reads CASSIGRVDTGQLYF. CDR3 DNA (partial): TGTGCCAGCAGTATCGGGAGGGTGGACACCGGGCAGCTCTAC. Full variable domain (rest looked up from reference TRBV19 and TRBJ2-2): GGIITQTPKFLIGQEGQKLTLKCQQNFNHDTMYWYRQDSGKGLRLIYYSITENDLQKGDLSEGYDASREKKSSFSLTVTSAQKNEMAVFLCASSIGRVDTGQLYFGEGSKLTVL.

Remarks on this clone: Mouse germline and gene names are used. The read ends 1 residue early relative to the CDR3; the germline J gene fills the gap. The chain combines TRBV12-2 with TRBJ1-3; D call uncertain. Germline CDR1 reads SGHLS; CDR2 reads HYDKME. The CDR3 totals 14 residues. The V end was cut by 0 bases, the J end by 0 bases, with 5 bases between. The part of the CDR3 DNA that was read is TGTGCCAGCTCTCTCGGGGTTTCTGGAAATACGCTCTAT. It specifies CASSLGVSGNTLY. The full CDR3 protein reads CASSLGVSGNTLYF.

Notes on this clone: Genes here carry mouse names. The read ends 1 residue early relative to the CDR3; the germline J gene fills the gap. The chain recombines TRBV12-2 with TRBJ1-5; 10 nucleotides match TRBD1. CDR3 length: 15 residues. Trimming cost V 3 bases and J 2 bases; bases outside gene matches: 3. The germline V gene has CDR1 SGHLS and CDR2 HYDKME. The CDR3 sequence: CASSWDRGDNQAPLF. The CDR3 bases that were read are TGTGCCAGCTCTTGGGACAGGGGAGACAACCAGGCTCCGCTT.

With respect to this clone: Gene and germline names: mouse. The CDR3 end is not reached by the read, which stops 1 residue before it; the germline J gene fills it in. V usage is TRBV12-2 and J usage is TRBJ2-2, with D unclear. This CDR3 contains 13 residues. CDR1 is SGHLS, CDR2 HYDKME, per germline. V lost 0 bases to trimming and J lost 3 bases, with 4 bases between them. CDR3 residues: CASSLSDTGQLYF. The CDR3 DNA, read in part, is TGTGCCAGCTCTCTCTCGGACACCGGGCAGCTCTAC.

This clone counts as medium-sized. Gene names follow the mouse nomenclature. The read terminates 1 residue before the CDR3 end, so the remaining end is supplied by the germline J gene. The chain combines TRBV26 with TRBJ2-3; 8 bases agree with TRBD1. This CDR3 is built from 15 residues. V lost 4 bases, J lost 0 bases, and 3 bases stayed unmatched. Germline assignment: CDR1 KGHPV and CDR2 FQNQEV (reference sequence). CDR3 residues: CASSPGGRSAETLYF. The DNA read from the CDR3 is TGTGCCAGCAGTCCAGGGGGCAGGAGTGCAGAAACGCTGTAT. The whole variable domain, remainder taken from reference TRBV26 and TRBJ2-3, is NSKVIQTPRYLVKGQGQKAKMRCIPEKGHPVVFWYQQNKNNEFKFLINFQNQEVLQQIDMTEKRFSAECPSNSPCSLEIQSSEAGDSALYLCASSPGGRSAETLYFGSGTRLTVL.

Comment on this clone: These gene names are mouse names. From the germline J gene comes the end of the CDR3, since the read stops 1 residue before it. This rearrangement joins TRBV23 to TRBJ2-7. The germline CDR1 and CDR2 sequences are KGHTA and FQNQQP. This CDR3 region has 14 residues. The sequenced part of the CDR3 DNA is TGCTCCAGCAGTCAATCGCGGAGCTCCTATGAACAGTAC. Amino acid sequence: CSSSQSRSSYEQY. The whole CDR3 is CSSSQSRSSYEQYF.

This clone was seen a few times. Each gene name is a mouse one. The sequence runs out 1 residue before the end of the CDR3; the remainder is reconstructed from the germline J gene. The rearrangement links TRBV4 to TRBJ2-1, with D unclear. With 4 bases removed from V and 2 bases from J, the gap between germline ends came to 6 bases. CDR3 length: 13 residues. Looked up from germline, CDR1 is LGHDT and CDR2 is YNNKQL (reference sequence). The CDR3: CASSSTYYAEQFF. The CDR3 DNA, read in part, is TGTGCCAGCAGCTCGACATACTATGCTGAGCAGTTC.

As for this clone: Gene names follow the mouse nomenclature. The sequence runs out 1 residue before the end of the CDR3; the remainder is reconstructed from the germline J gene. The chain links TRBV26 to TRBJ2-5; D is ambiguous. The CDR3 consists of 12 residues. Trimming stripped 5 bases from V and 4 bases from J, with 7 bases between. Per the germline V gene, CDR1 is KGHPV and CDR2 is FQNQEV (reference sequence). CDR3 DNA (partial): TGTGCCAGCAGTTCTAGAGAAGACACCCAGTAC. It codes for CASSSREDTQY. The CDR3 in full is CASSSREDTQYF.

A note on this clone: Genes here carry mouse names. The CDR3 is cut off 1 residue early in the read; its end comes from the germline J gene. V and J are TRBV23 and TRBJ2-3; TRBD2 reflects the table's D call only, with no check against the DNA. The CDR3 consists of 16 residues. Germline V lookup: CDR1 KGHTA, CDR2 FQNQQP. The CDR3 is CSSSQSGGGDAETLYF. The CDR3 bases that were read are TGCTCCAGCAGTCAATCGGGTGGGGGAGATGCAGAAACGCTGTAT.

This clone has a handful of counts. The genes are named according to mouse. The CDR3 is cut off 1 residue early in the read; its end comes from the germline J gene. The chain recombines TRBV3 with TRBJ2-7, with TRBD1 as a possible D gene (5 bases). Germline V CDR1 and CDR2: SNHLY, FYNGKV (reference sequence). The CDR3 contains 13 residues. V was pared by 1 base and J by 3 bases, with 7 bases between. This chain's CDR3 is CASSLGTNYEQYF. Incomplete CDR3 DNA: TGTGCCAGCAGCTTAGGGACAAACTATGAACAGTAC.

On this clone itself: The gene names given are mouse names. The read ends 1 residue before the CDR3 terminus; that terminus is restored from the germline J gene. This sequence joins TRBV24 and TRBJ1-2; TRBD1 matches 7 bases. CDR1 and CDR2 from the germline V gene are KGHTA and FRNEEI. Trimming at V came to 5 bases and at J to 0 bases, leaving 3 bases not matched to a gene. This CDR3 has 14 residues. The sequenced CDR3 bases are TGTGCCAGCAGTTCCGGGACAGCAAACTCCGACTACACC. Protein: CASSSGTANSDYT. The entire CDR3 sequence reads CASSSGTANSDYTF.